This TCR beta chain originates from a study of blood T cells in healthy people across ages. With respect to this clonotype: What it recognizes is unknown.

Whole-study results and caveats: While age rose, TCR beta diversity per million T cells dropped in a roughly linear way. Naive CD4+ cell counts and diversity both ran higher in long-lived than in aged donors.

V gave up 5 bases and J gave up 9 bases; unmatched junction bases: 15. The CDR3 totals 17 residues. Germline assignment: CDR1 SGHAT and CDR2 FQDESV (reference sequence). With a J-beta primer mix and a sample-barcoded 5' primer, a second PCR ran roughly 7 to 11 cycles. Each CDR3 protein is one row after TCRdb ran MiXCR on the 5' RACE reads. The table shows roughly 800,000 distinct CDR3 sequences, with 58% occurring only once. It was 9.5 to 10 milliliters of peripheral blood that were drawn from each donor. The receptor was isolated from a young man in good health. The chain uses TRBV11-1 and TRBJ2-1; 11 bases agree with TRBD2. Source material: blood. CDR3 loop: CASSHPNLAGGSGEQFF. The CDR3 nucleotides are TGTGCCAGCAGCCACCCGAATCTAGCGGGAGGATCGGGTGAGCAGTTCTTC.